This record looks at one TCR beta chain sequence and its context. Its antigen remains unknown. This sample stems from a study of graft-versus-host responses after intestinal transplantation. Whole-study context: Following induction with anti-thymocyte globulin, all recipients were given tacrolimus and steroids for about three years. Overall study results and limits: Across patients carrying graft-donor T cell macrochimerism, allografts held high graft-versus-host to host-versus-graft clonal ratios. Recipient marrow held GvH clones, some first seen in ileum or blood. An association linked early post-transplant HvG declines with peak circulating GvH clone levels.

The table came from immunoSEQ multiplex PCR; TCRdb's copy has only in-frame clones and leaves some out. The sample records 40,000 or so clones, roughly 95% being singletons. The sample here was unstimulated CD8+ T cells sorted from spleen or lymph node cells, taken before transplant. The receptor was isolated from a human donor who was the organ donor for an intestinal transplant.

CDR3 in amino acids: CASSSRGREKGTYEQYF. The DNA for the CDR3 is TGCGCCAGCAGCTCGCGGGGACGGGAGAAAGGGACCTACGAGCAGTACTTC. The chain uses TRBV5-1 and TRBJ2-7, with D tentatively TRBD2 (6 bases). V lost 3 bases to trimming and J lost 2 bases, with 21 bases between them. The germline CDR1 and CDR2 sequences are SGHRS and YFSETQ. CDR3 length equals 17 residues.